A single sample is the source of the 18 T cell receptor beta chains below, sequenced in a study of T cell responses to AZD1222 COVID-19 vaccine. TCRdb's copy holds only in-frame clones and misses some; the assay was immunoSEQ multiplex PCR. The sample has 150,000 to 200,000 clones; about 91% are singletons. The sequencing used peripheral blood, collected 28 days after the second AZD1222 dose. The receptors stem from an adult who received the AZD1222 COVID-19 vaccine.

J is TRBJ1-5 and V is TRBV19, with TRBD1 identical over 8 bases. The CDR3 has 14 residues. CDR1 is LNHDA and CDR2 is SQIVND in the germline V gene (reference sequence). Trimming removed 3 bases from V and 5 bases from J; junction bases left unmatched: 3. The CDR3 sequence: CASSIVTGDQPQHF. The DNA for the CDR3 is TGTGCCAGTAGTATCGTGACAGGGGATCAGCCCCAGCATTTT.

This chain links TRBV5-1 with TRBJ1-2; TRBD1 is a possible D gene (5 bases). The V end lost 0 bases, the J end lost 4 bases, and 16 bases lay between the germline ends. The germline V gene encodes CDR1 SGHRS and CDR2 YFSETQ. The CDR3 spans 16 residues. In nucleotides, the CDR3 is TGCGCCAGCAGCTTGGGCCGGGGGGTGTGGAGCTATGGCTACACCTTC. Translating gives CASSLGRGVWSYGYTF.

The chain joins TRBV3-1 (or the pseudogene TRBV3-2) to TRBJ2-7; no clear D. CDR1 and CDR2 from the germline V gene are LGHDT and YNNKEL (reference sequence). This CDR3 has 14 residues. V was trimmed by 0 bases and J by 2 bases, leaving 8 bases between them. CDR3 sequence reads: CASSQDQTPYEQYF. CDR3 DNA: TGTGCCAGCAGCCAAGATCAGACCCCCTACGAGCAGTACTTC.

CDR3 in DNA: TGTGCCAGCAGCCAGAATCAGGGACTTGGCTACACCTTC. Protein sequence: CASSQNQGLGYTF. This chain joins TRBV3-1 (or the pseudogene TRBV3-2) and TRBJ1-2, with D maybe TRBD1 (5 bases). Trimming pared 3 bases from V and 7 bases from J, leaving 12 bases between. Germline V gene sequence: CDR1 LGHDT, CDR2 YNNKEL (reference sequence). The CDR3 totals 13 residues.

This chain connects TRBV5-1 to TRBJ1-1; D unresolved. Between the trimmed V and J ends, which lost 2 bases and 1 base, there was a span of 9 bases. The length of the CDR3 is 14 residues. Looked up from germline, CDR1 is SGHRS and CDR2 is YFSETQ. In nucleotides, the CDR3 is TGCGCCAGCAGCTTTCTTCTGGAGAACACTGAAGCTTTCTTT. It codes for CASSFLLENTEAFF.

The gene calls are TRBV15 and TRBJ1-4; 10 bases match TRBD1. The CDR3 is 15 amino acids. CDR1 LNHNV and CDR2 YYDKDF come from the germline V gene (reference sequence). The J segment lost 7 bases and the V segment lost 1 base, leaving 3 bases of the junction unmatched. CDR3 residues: CATSRGQGAGEKLFF. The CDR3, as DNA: TGTGCCACCAGCAGAGGACAGGGGGCGGGTGAAAAACTGTTTTTT.

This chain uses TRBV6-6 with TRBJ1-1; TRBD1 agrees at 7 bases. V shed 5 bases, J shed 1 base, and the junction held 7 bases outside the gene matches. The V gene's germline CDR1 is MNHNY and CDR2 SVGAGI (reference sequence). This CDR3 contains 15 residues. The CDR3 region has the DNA TGTGCCAGCAGTAACCAGGGGGGGGCGAACACTGAAGCTTTCTTT. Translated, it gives CASSNQGGANTEAFF.

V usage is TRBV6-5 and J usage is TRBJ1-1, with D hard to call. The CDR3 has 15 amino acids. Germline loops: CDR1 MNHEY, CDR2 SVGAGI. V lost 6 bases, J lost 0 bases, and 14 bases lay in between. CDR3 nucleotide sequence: TGTGCCAGCAGCCGACAACCGACCGTGAACACTGAAGCTTTCTTT. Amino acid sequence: CASSRQPTVNTEAFF.

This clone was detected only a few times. The CDR3 nucleotides read TGTGCCAGTAGTAGTGAGGGGTCAGCTAACTATGGCTACACCTTC. Amino acid sequence: CASSSEGSANYGYTF. The chain is built from TRBV19 and TRBJ1-2; D is perhaps TRBD1 (5 bases). The germline V gene encodes CDR1 LNHDA and CDR2 SQIVND (reference sequence). Deletions cut 4 bases from V and 0 bases from J, with 12 bases between. The CDR3 covers 15 residues.

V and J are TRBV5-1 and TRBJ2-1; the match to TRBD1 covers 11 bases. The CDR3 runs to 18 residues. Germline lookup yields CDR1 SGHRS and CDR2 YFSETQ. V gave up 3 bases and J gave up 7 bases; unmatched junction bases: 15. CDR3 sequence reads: CASSYGQGAVVIRNEQFF. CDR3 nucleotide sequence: TGCGCCAGCAGCTACGGACAGGGGGCGGTTGTAATTAGGAATGAGCAGTTCTTC.

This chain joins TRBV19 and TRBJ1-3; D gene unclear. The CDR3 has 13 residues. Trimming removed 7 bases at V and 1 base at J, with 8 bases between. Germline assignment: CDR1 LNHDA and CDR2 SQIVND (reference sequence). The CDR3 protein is CASTEISGNTIYF. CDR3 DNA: TGTGCCAGTACCGAAATATCTGGAAACACCATATATTTT.

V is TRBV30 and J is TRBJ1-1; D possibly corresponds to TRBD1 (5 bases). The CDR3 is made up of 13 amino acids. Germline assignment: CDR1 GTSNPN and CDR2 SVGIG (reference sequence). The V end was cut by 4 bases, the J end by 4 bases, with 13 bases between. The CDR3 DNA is TGTGCCTGGAAGGTCAGGGAAGGCACTGAAGCTTTCTTT. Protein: CAWKVREGTEAFF.

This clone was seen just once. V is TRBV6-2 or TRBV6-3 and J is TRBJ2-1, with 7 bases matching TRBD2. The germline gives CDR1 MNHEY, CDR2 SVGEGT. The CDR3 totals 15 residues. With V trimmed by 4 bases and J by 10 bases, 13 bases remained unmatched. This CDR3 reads CASSWPSGTKEEQFF. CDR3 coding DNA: TGTGCCAGCAGTTGGCCTAGCGGAACAAAGGAGGAGCAGTTCTTC.

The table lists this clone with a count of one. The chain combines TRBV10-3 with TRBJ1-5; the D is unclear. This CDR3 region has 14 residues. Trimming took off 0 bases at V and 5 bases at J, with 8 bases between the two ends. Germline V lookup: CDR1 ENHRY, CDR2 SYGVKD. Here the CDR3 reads CAISESGRDQPQHF. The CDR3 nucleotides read TGTGCCATCAGTGAGTCGGGAAGGGATCAGCCCCAGCATTTT.

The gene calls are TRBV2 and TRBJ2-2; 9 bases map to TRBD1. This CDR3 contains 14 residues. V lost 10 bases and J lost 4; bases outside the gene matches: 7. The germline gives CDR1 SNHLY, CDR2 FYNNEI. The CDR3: CANNRGRSTGELFF. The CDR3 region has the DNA TGTGCCAACAACAGGGGGCGCAGCACCGGGGAGCTGTTTTTT. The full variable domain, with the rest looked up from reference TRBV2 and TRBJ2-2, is EPEVTQTPSHQVTQMGQEVILRCVPISNHLYFYWYRQILGQKVEFLVSFYNNEISEKSEIFDDQFSVERPDGSNFTLKIRSTKLEDSAMYFCANNRGRSTGELFFGEGSRLTVL.

The CDR3 here is CASRGRVIGYGYTF. CDR3 nucleotide sequence: TGTGCCAGCAGAGGCAGGGTGATTGGCTATGGCTACACCTTC. V gene TRBV6-6 combines with J gene TRBJ1-2; a possible D gene is TRBD1 (5 bases). Between the trimmed V and J ends, which lost 6 bases and 4 bases, there was a span of 15 bases. This CDR3 has 14 residues. Germline-derived CDR1 and CDR2 are MNHNY and SVGAGI (reference sequence).

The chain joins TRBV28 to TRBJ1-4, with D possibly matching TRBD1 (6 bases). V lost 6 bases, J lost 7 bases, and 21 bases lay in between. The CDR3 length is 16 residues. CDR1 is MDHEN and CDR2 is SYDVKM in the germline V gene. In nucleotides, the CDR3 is TGTGCCAGCAGCATGAAGGGGGTCCTAGGAGGTGAAAAACTGTTTTTT. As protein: CASSMKGVLGGEKLFF.

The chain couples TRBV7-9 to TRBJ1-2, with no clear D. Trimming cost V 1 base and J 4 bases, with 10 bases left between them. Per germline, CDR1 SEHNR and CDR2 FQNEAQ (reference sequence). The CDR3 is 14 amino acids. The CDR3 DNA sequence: TGTGCCAGCAGCTTAGGGCCTAACTCCTATGGCTACACCTTC. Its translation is CASSLGPNSYGYTF.